Sequencing of this T cell receptor beta chain was carried out in a study of CD8+ T cells in alopecia areata. Study in general: Those treated were given oral tofacitinib at 5 to 10 mg twice daily. Affected scalp percentage determined the severity score of treated patients. Findings and limits, study-wide: When scalp samples are sequenced, resident alphabeta T cells of normal skin are also captured.

The treatment is: oral pan-JAK inhibitor, 5-10 mg twice daily. Sampling of alopecia areata patients yielded lesional scalp punch biopsies as well as peripheral blood. Note on this clone: The antigen remains undetermined.

Germline CDR1 GTSNPN, CDR2 SVGIG (reference sequence). V lost 4 bases to trimming and J lost 5 bases, with 11 bases between them. The CDR3 has 12 amino acids. Extraction and reverse transcription of RNA yielded cDNA as the sequencing template. Clones were sequenced by immunoSEQ multiplex PCR, and TCRdb holds only the in-frame ones, with some missing. Altogether roughly 200,000 clones are present, 53% being singletons, with the ten largest covering 10% to 11%. This chain uses TRBV30 with TRBJ1-1; D possibly corresponds to TRBD1 (5 bases). The receptor's source is a human donor with alopecia areata. The input for sequencing was CD8+ T cells sorted from blood, taken at week 24, from a patient treated with tofacitinib. CDR3 nucleotides: TGTGCCTGGAACACCGGGGGGACTGAAGCTTTCTTT. Amino acid sequence: CAWNTGGTEAFF.